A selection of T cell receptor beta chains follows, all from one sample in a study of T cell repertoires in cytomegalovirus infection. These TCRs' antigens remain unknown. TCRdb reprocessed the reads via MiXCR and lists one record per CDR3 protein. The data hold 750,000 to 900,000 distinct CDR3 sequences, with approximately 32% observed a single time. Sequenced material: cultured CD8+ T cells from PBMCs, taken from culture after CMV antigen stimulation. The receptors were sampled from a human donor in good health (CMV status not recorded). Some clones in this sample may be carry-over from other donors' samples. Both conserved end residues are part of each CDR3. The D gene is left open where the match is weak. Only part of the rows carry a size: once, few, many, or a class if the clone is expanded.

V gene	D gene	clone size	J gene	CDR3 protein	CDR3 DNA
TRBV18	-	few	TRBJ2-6	CASSPEGSSGANVLTF	TGTGCCAGCTCACCAGAGGGTAGCTCTGGGGCCAACGTCCTGACTTTC
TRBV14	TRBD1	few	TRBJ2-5	CASSPWTGEETQYF	TGTGCCAGCAGCCCTTGGACAGGGGAGGAGACCCAGTACTTC
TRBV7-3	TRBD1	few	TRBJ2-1	CASSPTGLGNEQFF	TGTGCCAGCAGCCCGACAGGGTTGGGAAATGAGCAGTTCTTC
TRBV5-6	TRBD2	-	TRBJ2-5	CASSLALAGYQETQYF	TGTGCCAGCAGCTTGGCCTTAGCGGGGTACCAAGAGACCCAGTACTTC
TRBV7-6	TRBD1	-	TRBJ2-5	CASSRETGGIRETQYF	TGTGCCAGCAGCAGAGAGACAGGGGGTATCAGAGAGACCCAGTACTTC
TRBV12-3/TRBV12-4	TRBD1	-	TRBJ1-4	CASSQTGTGGEKLFF	TGTGCCAGCAGCCAAACCGGGACAGGGGGTGAAAAACTGTTTTTT
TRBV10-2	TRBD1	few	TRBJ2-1	CASSHRGRYNEQFF	TGCGCCAGCAGTCACAGGGGGAGGTACAATGAGCAGTTCTTC
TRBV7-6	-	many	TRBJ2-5	CASSPLMKREETQYF	TGTGCCAGCAGCCCCCTTATGAAGAGAGAAGAGACCCAGTACTTC
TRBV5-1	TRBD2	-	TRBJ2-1	CASSLAAGDYNEQFF	TGCGCCAGCAGCTTGGCAGCGGGGGACTACAATGAGCAGTTCTTC
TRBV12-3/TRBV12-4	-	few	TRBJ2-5	CASSFYPGQETQYF	TGTGCCAGCAGTTTCTATCCGGGCCAAGAGACCCAGTACTTC
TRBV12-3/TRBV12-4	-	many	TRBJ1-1	CASSFTGTEAFF	TGTGCCAGCAGTTTTACGGGCACTGAAGCTTTCTTT
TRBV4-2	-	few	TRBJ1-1	CASSPSDTYTEAFF	TGTGCCAGCAGCCCTTCCGACACCTACACTGAAGCTTTCTTT
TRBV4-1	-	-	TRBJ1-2	CASSQVMFNGDGYTF	TGCGCCAGCAGCCAAGTCATGTTTAACGGTGATGGCTACACCTTC
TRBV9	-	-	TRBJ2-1	CASSVLGINEQFF	TGTGCCAGCAGCGTATTAGGAATCAATGAGCAGTTCTTC
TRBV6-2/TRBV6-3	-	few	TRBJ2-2	CASSYTIGQNTGELFF	TGTGCCAGCAGTTATACGATAGGACAGAACACCGGGGAGCTGTTTTTT
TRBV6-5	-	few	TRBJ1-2	CASSYSRDAGRRSNYGYTF	TGTGCCAGCAGTTACTCGAGGGACGCGGGCCGGCGGAGTAACTATGGCTACACCTTC
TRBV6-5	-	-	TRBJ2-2	CASRPLPGELFF	TGTGCCAGCAGGCCCCTCCCTGGGGAGCTGTTTTTT
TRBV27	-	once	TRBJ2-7	CASSLFVGQAYEQYF	TGTGCCAGCAGTTTATTCGTCGGGCAGGCCTACGAGCAGTACTTC
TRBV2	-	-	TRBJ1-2	CAGRGGGYTF	TGTGCCGGAAGGGGGGGTGGCTACACCTTC
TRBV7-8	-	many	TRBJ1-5	CASSRNSGGLNQPQHF	TGTGCCAGCAGCCGTAATTCCGGGGGACTGAATCAGCCCCAGCATTTT
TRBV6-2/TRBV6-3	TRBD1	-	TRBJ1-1	CASKGTGSMNTEAFF	TGTGCCAGCAAGGGGACAGGGTCCATGAACACTGAAGCTTTCTTT
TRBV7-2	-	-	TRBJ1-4	CASSYHRDTTNEKLFF	TGTGCCAGCAGCTACCACCGGGACACTACTAATGAAAAACTGTTTTTT
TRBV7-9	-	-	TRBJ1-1	CASSLVGYVGGPEAFF	TGTGCCAGCAGCTTAGTGGGGTACGTCGGAGGCCCTGAAGCTTTCTTT
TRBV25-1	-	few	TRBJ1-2	CASSGTGSDGYTF	TGTGCCAGCAGTGGTACAGGTTCGGATGGCTACACCTTC
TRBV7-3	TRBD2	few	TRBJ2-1	CASSAPGLAGEKQFF	TGTGCCAGCAGCGCACCGGGACTAGCGGGCGAAAAGCAGTTCTTC
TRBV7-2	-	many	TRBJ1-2	CASSSWGSQAYYTF	TGTGCCAGCAGCTCTTGGGGATCACAAGCCTACTACACCTTC
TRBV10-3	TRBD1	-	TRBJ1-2	CAINNRGARDYGYTF	TGTGCCATCAACAACAGGGGGGCTAGGGACTATGGCTACACCTTC
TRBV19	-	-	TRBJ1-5	CASSITTFRPQHF	TGTGCCAGTAGTATAACAACATTCCGGCCCCAGCATTTT
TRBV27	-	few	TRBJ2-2	CASSLSIGGATGELFF	TGTGCCAGCAGTTTATCGATAGGGGGAGCCACCGGGGAGCTGTTTTTT
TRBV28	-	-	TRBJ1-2	CASSAGIYTF	TGTGCCAGCAGCGCCGGGATCTACACCTTC
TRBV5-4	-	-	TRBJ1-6	CASSLGPGTQAYNSPLHF	TGTGCCAGCAGCTTAGGTCCCGGGACGCAGGCTTATAATTCACCCCTCCACTTT
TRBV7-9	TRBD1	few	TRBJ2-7	CASSPDRASYEQYF	TGTGCCAGCAGCCCCGACAGGGCGAGCTACGAGCAGTACTTC
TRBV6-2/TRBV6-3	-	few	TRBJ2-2	CASSYHPRRAQLNTGELFF	TGTGCCAGCAGTTACCATCCTAGGAGGGCCCAATTGAACACCGGGGAGCTGTTTTTT
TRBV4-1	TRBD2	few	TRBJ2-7	CASSTRTSGGASEQYF	TGCGCCAGCAGCACTCGGACTAGCGGGGGGGCAAGCGAGCAGTACTTC
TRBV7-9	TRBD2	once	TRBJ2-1	CASSPRQRGPYNEQFF	TGTGCCAGCAGCCCGCGCCAGCGGGGACCGTACAATGAGCAGTTCTTC
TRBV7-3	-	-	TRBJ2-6	CASSQLSSGANVLTF	TGTGCCAGCAGCCAACTTAGCTCTGGGGCCAACGTCCTGACTTTC
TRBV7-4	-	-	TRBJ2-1	CASSSLGKGYNEQFF	TGTGCCAGCAGCTCTCTCGGGAAGGGCTACAATGAGCAGTTCTTC
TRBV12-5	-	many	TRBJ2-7	CASGLGSDSPTGYEQYF	TGTGCTAGTGGTTTGGGCTCGGACAGCCCTACGGGGTACGAGCAGTACTTC
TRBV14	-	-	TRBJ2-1	CASGARRGPYNEQFF	TGTGCCAGCGGCGCGAGGCGGGGGCCGTACAATGAGCAGTTCTTC
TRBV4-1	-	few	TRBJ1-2	CASSQDPRGSYGYTF	TGCGCCAGCAGCCAAGATCCCCGGGGAAGCTATGGCTACACCTTC
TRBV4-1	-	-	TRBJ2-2	CASSQDGLPNTGELFF	TGCGCCAGCAGCCAAGATGGTCTTCCGAACACCGGGGAGCTGTTTTTT
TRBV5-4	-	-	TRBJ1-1	CASSGGTVGTEAFF	TGTGCCAGCAGCGGGGGGACGGTGGGGACTGAAGCTTTCTTT
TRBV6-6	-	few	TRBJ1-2	CASSYSNPAALDGYTF	TGTGCCAGCAGTTACTCGAATCCAGCAGCCCTTGATGGCTACACCTTC
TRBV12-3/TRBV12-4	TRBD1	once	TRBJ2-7	CASSKTGTGANEQYF	TGTGCCAGCAGTAAAACCGGGACAGGGGCTAACGAGCAGTACTTC
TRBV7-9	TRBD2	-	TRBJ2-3	CASSLALADF	TGTGCCAGCAGCTTAGCCCTAGCGGATTTT
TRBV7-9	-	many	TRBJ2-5	CASSPPARRETQYF	TGTGCCAGCAGCCCCCCGGCTAGGAGGGAGACCCAGTACTTC
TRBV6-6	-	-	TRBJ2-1	CAGGAPSRRFF	TGTGCCGGCGGGGCACCCAGTCGTCGGTTCTTC
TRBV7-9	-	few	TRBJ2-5	CASSLPAGSNQETQYF	TGTGCCAGCAGCTTACCGGCTGGCAGTAACCAAGAGACCCAGTACTTC
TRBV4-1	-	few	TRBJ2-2	CASSQDGAVGRELFF	TGCGCCAGCAGCCAAGATGGGGCAGTGGGCCGGGAGCTGTTTTTT
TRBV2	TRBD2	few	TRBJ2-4	CATKSGGATKNIQYF	TGTGCCACCAAGAGCGGGGGGGCTACCAAAAACATTCAGTACTTC
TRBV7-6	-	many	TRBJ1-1	CASSTGLMNTEAFF	TGTGCCAGCAGCACGGGCCTCATGAACACTGAAGCTTTCTTT
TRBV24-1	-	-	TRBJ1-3	CATSDSADGNTIYF	TGTGCCACCAGTGATTCTGCGGACGGAAACACCATATATTTT
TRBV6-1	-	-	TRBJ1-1	CASRPERLNTEAFF	TGTGCCAGCAGACCTGAAAGACTGAACACTGAAGCTTTCTTT
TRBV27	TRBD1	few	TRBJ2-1	CASSWGTGRDNEQFF	TGTGCCAGCAGTTGGGGGACAGGGCGCGACAATGAGCAGTTCTTC
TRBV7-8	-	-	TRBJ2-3	CASSSLGGGPTDTQYF	TGTGCCAGCAGCTCCCTCGGTGGGGGGCCAACAGATACGCAGTATTTT
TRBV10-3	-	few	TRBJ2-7	CAISEGLTYEQYF	TGTGCCATCAGTGAGGGGTTAACCTACGAGCAGTACTTC
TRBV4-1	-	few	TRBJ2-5	CASSRRQASQETQYF	TGCGCCAGCAGCCGCAGACAGGCGTCACAAGAGACCCAGTACTTC
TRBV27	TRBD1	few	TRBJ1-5	CASSYRGPNQPQHF	TGTGCCAGCAGTTACAGGGGGCCAAATCAGCCCCAGCATTTT
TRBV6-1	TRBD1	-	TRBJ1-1	CASKGDRGTEAFF	TGTGCCAGCAAAGGCGACAGGGGCACTGAAGCTTTCTTT
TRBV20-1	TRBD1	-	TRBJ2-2	CSASDPGQGAGGELFF	TGCAGTGCTAGTGATCCGGGACAGGGGGCCGGCGGGGAGCTGTTTTTT